The T cell receptor beta chain described here comes from a study of beta chain features in type 1 diabetes. Study information: In all, around 99 million sorted cells from all samples were analyzed.

Whole-study results and caveats: Moderately but significantly shorter TCRB CDR3s were found in Type 1 diabetes patients in all four CD4+ subsets.

Expressed TCRB transcripts were sequenced because the entire RNA isolate underwent reverse transcription. The table came from immunoSEQ multiplex PCR; TCRdb's copy has only in-frame clones and leaves some out. Here the sample spans around 320,000 clones, about 14% being singletons. The germline V gene has CDR1 SGHAT and CDR2 FQNNGV. V shed 1 base and J shed 4 bases, with 13 bases lying between them. The CDR3 spans 15 residues. Populations obtained by sorting all exceeded 95% purity. Remarks on this clone: Its antigen is unidentified.

The chain couples TRBV11-2 to TRBJ2-5, with a tentative D call TRBD2 (5 bases). This clonotype originated in a man between 25 and 39 years old in good health. Sequencing was performed on central memory CD4+ T cells from blood. CDR3 bases: TGTGCCAGCAGCTTAGGGGGATCTGGAGGAGAGACCCAGTACTTC. Its protein is CASSLGGSGGETQYF.